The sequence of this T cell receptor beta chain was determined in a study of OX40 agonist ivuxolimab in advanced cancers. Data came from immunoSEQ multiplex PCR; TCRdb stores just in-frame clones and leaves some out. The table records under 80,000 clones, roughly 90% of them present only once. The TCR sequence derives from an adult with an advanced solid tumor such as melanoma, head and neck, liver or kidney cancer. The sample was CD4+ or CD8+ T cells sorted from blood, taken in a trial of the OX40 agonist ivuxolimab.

CDR3 nucleotides: TGTGCCATCAGTGCGACTAGCGGGAGCCGCGAGCAGTTCTTC. Translation gives CAISATSGSREQFF. The chain links TRBV10-3 to TRBJ2-1, with 12 positions matching TRBD2. With V trimmed by 4 bases and J by 10 bases, 5 bases remained unmatched. The CDR3 sequence is 14 residues long. Germline CDR1 is ENHRY and CDR2 is SYGVKD.